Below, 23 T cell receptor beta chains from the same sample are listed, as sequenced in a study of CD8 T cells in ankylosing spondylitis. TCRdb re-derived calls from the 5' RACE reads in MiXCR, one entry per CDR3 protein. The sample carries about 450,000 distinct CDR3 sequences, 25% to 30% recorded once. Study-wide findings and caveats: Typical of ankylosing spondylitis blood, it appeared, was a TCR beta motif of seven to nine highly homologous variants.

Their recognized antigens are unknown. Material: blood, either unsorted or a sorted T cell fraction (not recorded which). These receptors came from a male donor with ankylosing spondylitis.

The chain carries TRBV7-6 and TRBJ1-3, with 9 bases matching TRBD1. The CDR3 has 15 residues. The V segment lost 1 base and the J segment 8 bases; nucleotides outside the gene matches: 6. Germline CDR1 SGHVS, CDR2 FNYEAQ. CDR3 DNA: TGTGCCAGCAGCTTAGGGGGGACAGGGTTGGACACCATATATTTT. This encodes CASSLGGTGLDTIYF. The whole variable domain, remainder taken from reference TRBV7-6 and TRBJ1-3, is GAGVSQSPRYKVTKRGQDVALRCDPISGHVSLYWYRQALGQGPEFLTYFNYEAQQDKSGLPNDRFSAERPEGSISTLTIQRTEQRDSAMYRCASSLGGTGLDTIYFGEGSWLTVV.

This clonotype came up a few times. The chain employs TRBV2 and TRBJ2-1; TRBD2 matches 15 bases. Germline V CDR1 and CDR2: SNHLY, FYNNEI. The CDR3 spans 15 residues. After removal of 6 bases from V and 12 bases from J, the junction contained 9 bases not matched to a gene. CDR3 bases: TGTGCCAGCAGCCCTGGACTAGCGGGAGGGCCAAGGCAGTTCTTC. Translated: CASSPGLAGGPRQFF.

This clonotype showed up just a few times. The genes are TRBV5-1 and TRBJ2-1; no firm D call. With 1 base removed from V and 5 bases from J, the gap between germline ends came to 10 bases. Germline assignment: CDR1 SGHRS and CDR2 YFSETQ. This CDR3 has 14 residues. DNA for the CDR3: TGCGCCAGCAGCTTGCCAGTATTCCACAATGAGCAGTTCTTC. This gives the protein CASSLPVFHNEQFF. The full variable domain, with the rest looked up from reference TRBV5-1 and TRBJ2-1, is KAGVTQTPRYLIKTRGQQVTLSCSPISGHRSVSWYQQTPGQGLQFLFEYFSETQRNKGNFPGRFSGRQFSNSRSEMNVSTLELGDSALYLCASSLPVFHNEQFFGPGTRLTVL.

In DNA form, the CDR3 reads TGTGCCAGCACTCGAGACCTTTACAATGAGCAGTTCTTC. Amino acids: CASTRDLYNEQFF. The rearrangement joins TRBV6-2 or TRBV6-3 to TRBJ2-1, with D unresolved. The V end was cut by 7 bases, the J end by 4 bases, with 11 bases between. The CDR3 contains 13 residues. Germline CDR1 reads MNHEY; CDR2 reads SVGEGT.

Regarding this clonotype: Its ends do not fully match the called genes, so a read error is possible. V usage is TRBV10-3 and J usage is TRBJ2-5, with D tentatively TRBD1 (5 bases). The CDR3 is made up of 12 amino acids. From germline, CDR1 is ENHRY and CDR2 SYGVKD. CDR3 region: CAISESDTRVDF. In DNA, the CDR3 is TGTGCCATCAGTGAGTCGGACACCCGGGTAGACTTC.

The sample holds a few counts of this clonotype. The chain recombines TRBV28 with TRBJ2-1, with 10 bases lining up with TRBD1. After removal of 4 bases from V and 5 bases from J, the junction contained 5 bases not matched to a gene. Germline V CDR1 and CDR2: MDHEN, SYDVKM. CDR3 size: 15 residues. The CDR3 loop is CASSSPGQGHNEQFF. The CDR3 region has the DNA TGTGCCAGCAGTTCTCCGGGACAGGGGCACAATGAGCAGTTCTTC.

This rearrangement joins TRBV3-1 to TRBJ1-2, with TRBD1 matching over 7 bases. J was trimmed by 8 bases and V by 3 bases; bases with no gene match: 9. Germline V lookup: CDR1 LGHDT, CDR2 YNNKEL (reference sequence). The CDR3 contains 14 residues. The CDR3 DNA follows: TGTGCCAGCAGCCACCCCGGGACAGCTCGCGGCTACACCTTC. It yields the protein CASSHPGTARGYTF.

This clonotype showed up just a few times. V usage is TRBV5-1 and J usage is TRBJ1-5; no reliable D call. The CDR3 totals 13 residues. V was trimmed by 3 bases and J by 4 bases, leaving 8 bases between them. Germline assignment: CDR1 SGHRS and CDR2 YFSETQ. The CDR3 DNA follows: TGCGCCAGCAGCTGGGAGGGAAATCAGCCCCAGCATTTT. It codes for CASSWEGNQPQHF.

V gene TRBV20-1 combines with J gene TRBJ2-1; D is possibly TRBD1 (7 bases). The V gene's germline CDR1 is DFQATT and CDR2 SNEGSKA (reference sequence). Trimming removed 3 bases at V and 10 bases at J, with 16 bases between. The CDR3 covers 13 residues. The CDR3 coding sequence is TGCAGTGCTAGGGACCACAGGGGAGGAGAGCAGTTCTTC. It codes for CSARDHRGGEQFF.

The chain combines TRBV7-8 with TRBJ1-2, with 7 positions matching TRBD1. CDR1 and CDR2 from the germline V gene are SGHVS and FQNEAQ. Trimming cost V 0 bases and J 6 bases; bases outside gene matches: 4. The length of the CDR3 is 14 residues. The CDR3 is CASSLATGRHGYTF. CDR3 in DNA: TGTGCCAGCAGCTTAGCGACAGGGCGCCATGGCTACACCTTC.

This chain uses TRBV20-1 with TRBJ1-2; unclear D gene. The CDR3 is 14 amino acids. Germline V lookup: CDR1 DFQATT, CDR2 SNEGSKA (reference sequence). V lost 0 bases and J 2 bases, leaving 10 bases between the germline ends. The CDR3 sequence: CSAREMFGNYGYTF. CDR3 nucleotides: TGCAGTGCTAGAGAGATGTTTGGGAACTATGGCTACACCTTC.

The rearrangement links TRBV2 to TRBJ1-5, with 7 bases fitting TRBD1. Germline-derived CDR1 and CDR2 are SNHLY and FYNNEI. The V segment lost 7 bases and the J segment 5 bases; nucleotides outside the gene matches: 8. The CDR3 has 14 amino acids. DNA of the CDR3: TGTGCCAGCAAGCTTGGCAGGGGGGATCAGCCCCAGCATTTT. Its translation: CASKLGRGDQPQHF.

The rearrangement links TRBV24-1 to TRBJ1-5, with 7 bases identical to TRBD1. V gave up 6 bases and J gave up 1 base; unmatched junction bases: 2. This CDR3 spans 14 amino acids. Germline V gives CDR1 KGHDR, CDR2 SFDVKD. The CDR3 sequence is CATSRTGSNQPQHF. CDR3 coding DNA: TGTGCCACCAGTAGGACAGGCAGCAATCAGCCCCAGCATTTT.

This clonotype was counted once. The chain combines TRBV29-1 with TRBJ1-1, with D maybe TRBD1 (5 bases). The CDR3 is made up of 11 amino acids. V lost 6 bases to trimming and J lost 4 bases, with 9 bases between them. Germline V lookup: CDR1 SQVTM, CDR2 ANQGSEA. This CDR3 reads CSVPGSTEAFF. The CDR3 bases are TGCAGCGTGCCAGGGAGCACTGAAGCTTTCTTT.

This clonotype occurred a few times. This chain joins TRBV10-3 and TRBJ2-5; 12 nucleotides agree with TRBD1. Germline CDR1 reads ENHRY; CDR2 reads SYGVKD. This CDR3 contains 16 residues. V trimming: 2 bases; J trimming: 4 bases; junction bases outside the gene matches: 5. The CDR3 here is CAISEPGQGAGETQYF. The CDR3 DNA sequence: TGTGCCATCAGTGAGCCGGGACAGGGGGCAGGAGAGACCCAGTACTTC.

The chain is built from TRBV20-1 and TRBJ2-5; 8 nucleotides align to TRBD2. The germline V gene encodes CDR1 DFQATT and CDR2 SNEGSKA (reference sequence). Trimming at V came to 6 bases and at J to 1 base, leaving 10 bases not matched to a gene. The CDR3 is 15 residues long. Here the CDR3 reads CSAQSETSAQETQYF. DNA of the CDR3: TGCAGTGCCCAGTCCGAGACTAGCGCCCAAGAGACCCAGTACTTC.

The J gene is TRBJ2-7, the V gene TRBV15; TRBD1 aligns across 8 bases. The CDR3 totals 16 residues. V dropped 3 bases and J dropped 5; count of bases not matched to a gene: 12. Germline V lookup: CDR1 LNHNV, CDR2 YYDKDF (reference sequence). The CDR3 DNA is TGTGCCACCAGCAGGGCTGGACAGGGCCCTCGGGACGAGCAGTACGTC. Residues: CATSRAGQGPRDEQYV.

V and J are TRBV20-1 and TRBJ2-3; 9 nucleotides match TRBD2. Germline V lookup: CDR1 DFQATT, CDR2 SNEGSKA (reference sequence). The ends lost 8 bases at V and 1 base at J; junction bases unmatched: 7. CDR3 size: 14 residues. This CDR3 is CSTSRTSGTDTQYF. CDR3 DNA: TGCAGTACTTCCCGGACTAGCGGCACAGATACGCAGTATTTT.

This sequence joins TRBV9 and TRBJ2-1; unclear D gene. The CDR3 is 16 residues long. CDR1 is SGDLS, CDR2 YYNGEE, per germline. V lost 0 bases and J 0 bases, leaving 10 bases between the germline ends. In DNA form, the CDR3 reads TGTGCCAGCAGCGTAGGCACCCTGGGCTCCTACAATGAGCAGTTCTTC. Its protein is CASSVGTLGSYNEQFF.

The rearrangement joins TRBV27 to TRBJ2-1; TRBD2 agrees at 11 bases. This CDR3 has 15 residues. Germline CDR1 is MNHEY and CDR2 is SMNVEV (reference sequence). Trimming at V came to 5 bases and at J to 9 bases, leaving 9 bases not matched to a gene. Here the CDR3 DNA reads TGTGCCAGCAGTCTCGGGACTAGCGGCACGTCTGAGCAGTTCTTC. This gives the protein CASSLGTSGTSEQFF.

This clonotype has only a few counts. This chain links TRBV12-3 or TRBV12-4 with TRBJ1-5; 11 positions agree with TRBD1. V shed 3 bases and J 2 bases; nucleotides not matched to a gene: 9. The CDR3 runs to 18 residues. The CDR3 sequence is CASSFRTGGKRGNQPQHF. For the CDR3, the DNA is TGTGCCAGCAGTTTCAGGACAGGGGGCAAAAGAGGCAATCAGCCCCAGCATTTT.

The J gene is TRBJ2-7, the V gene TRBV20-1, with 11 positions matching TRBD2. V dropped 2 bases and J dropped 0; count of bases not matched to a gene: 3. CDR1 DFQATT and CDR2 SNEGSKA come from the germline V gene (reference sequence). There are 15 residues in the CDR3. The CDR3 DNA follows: TGCAGTGCTAGAAAAACTAGCGGGAGCTCCTACGAGCAGTACTTC. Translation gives CSARKTSGSSYEQYF.

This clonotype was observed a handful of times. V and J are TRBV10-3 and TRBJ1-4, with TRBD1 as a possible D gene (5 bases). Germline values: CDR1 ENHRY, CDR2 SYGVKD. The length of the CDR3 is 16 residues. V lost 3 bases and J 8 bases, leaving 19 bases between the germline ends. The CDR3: CAISDPNDFRVEKLFF. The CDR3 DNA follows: TGTGCCATCAGTGACCCGAATGACTTCAGGGTCGAAAAACTGTTTTTT.